A selection of T cell receptor beta chains follows, all from one sample in a study of blood T cell repertoires in COVID-19. TCRdb's copy holds only in-frame clones and misses some; the assay was immunoSEQ multiplex PCR. The profile shows some 300,000 clones, about nine tenths of them singletons. Sequenced input: PBMCs or T cells enriched from blood (not recorded which). These receptors were collected from a man younger than 45 who had recovered from COVID-19. Each CDR3 is given with its conserved first and last residue. The D gene is left open where the match is weak. Clone size is given for some rows only: seen once, a few or many times, or a class if the clone is expanded.

v_gene	j_gene	abundance	d_gene	CDR3aa	CDR3nt
TRBV5-6	TRBJ2-5	.	.	CASSLGNQETQYF	TGTGCCAGCAGCTTGGGTAACCAAGAGACCCAGTACTTC
TRBV21-1	TRBJ2-6	.	.	CASSKERFSGANVLTF	TGTGCCAGCAGCAAAGAGCGATTCTCTGGGGCCAACGTCCTGACTTTC
TRBV5-1	TRBJ1-1	.	TRBD1	CASSLGPTGDSTEAFF	TGCGCCAGCAGCTTGGGTCCGACAGGGGATAGCACTGAAGCTTTCTTT
TRBV7-8	TRBJ2-5	once	.	CASSLGQRRETQYF	TGTGCCAGCAGCCTAGGACAGAGAAGAGAGACCCAGTACTTC
TRBV19	TRBJ2-7	.	.	CASSLQGTVSSYEQYF	TGTGCCAGTAGTCTTCAGGGGACGGTTAGCTCCTACGAGCAGTACTTC
TRBV3-1/TRBV3-2	TRBJ1-3	.	TRBD1	CASSPHPGQGGGNTIYF	TGTGCCAGCAGCCCTCATCCGGGACAGGGGGGCGGAAACACCATATATTTT
TRBV6-6	TRBJ1-1	.	.	CASRRAMNTEAFF	TGTGCCAGCAGGAGGGCGATGAACACTGAAGCTTTCTTT
TRBV15	TRBJ1-2	.	.	CATSSPGGRPGYTF	TGTGCCACCAGCAGCCCCGGGGGACGGCCTGGCTACACCTTC
TRBV11-2	TRBJ2-1	.	TRBD2	CASRPLAGGYNEQFF	TGTGCCAGCAGACCACTAGCGGGAGGCTACAATGAGCAGTTCTTC
TRBV7-9	TRBJ1-1	once	TRBD1	CASSPDRGRSTEAFF	TGTGCCAGCAGCCCGGACAGGGGAAGGAGCACTGAAGCTTTCTTT
TRBV19	TRBJ1-2	.	TRBD1	CASSIGPGGHYGYTF	TGTGCCAGTAGTATAGGTCCAGGGGGGCACTATGGCTACACCTTC
TRBV4-1	TRBJ1-4	few	TRBD1	CASSQDPDRGWEKLFF	TGCGCCAGCAGCCAAGATCCCGACAGGGGATGGGAAAAACTGTTTTTT
TRBV6-7	TRBJ1-2	.	.	CASSCTGSDYGYTF	TGTGCCAGCAGTTGTACCGGGAGTGATTATGGCTACACCTTC